This T cell receptor (beta chain) appears in the sequencing data of a study of T-cell reconstitution after alpha-beta-depleted transplantation in children. The CDR3 loop spans 15 amino acids. Trimming shortened V by 1 base and J by 2 bases, and 15 bases separated the two germline ends. CDR1 is DFQATT and CDR2 is SNEGSKA in the germline V gene (reference sequence). This clonotype was observed at least ten times. For TCRbeta, the library was prepared with unique molecular identifiers. TCRdb used MiXCR to reprocess the PCR reads, holding one entry per CDR3 protein. Of a few hundred thousand distinct CDR3 sequences in the sample, 9.5% to 15% are singletons; the top ten hold around 6%.

The sample in question was PBMCs from the stem cell graft donor, obtained from the stem cell graft. V usage is TRBV20-1 and J usage is TRBJ2-7, with D perhaps matching TRBD2 (6 bases). This TCR derives from a human donor who donated a stem cell graft to a child with combined immunodeficiency. In DNA form, the CDR3 reads TGCAGTGCTAGAGGGGAAGGCGGGGACGCCTACGAGCAGTACTTC. As protein: CSARGEGGDAYEQYF.